One and the same sample provided the 30 T cell receptor beta chains below, sequenced in a study of Ad26.COV2.S vaccination and SARS-CoV-2 variants. Described treatment: some 20 received Ad26.COV2.S at low or high dose, single or two shots; several received placebo; per-sample allocation not given. Specimen acquisition occurred on day 63 following the initial vaccine or placebo injection. Clones were read by immunoSEQ multiplex PCR, and TCRdb kept only the in-frame ones, dropping some. The sample includes 380,000 or so clones, around 82% of them seen just once. Here the sequenced sample was peripheral blood, taken in a trial of Ad26.COV2.S vaccine versus placebo. The receptor source for this set is a person between 18 and 59 years old who received the Ad26.COV2.S COVID-19 vaccine or a placebo.

The chain uses TRBV2 and TRBJ2-2; 8 bases are a match to TRBD1. The CDR3 contains 15 residues. In germline, CDR1 is SNHLY, CDR2 FYNNEI. Losses at the gene ends were 8 bases for V and 5 bases for J; bases not matched to a gene: 10. CDR3 amino acids: CASAPYRGETGELFF. The CDR3 DNA sequence: TGTGCCAGCGCCCCCTACAGGGGGGAAACCGGGGAGCTGTTTTTT.

This chain joins TRBV27 and TRBJ1-2; 8 bases match TRBD1. The CDR3 is 12 amino acids. Germline CDR1 and CDR2: MNHEY and SMNVEV (reference sequence). Trimming removed 8 bases from V and 8 bases from J; junction bases left unmatched: 7. The CDR3 DNA reads as TGTGCCAGCGGACCGGACAGGGACGGCTACACCTTC. Residues: CASGPDRDGYTF.

This rearrangement joins TRBV28 to TRBJ2-7, with D uncertain. Trimming pared 3 bases from V and 2 bases from J, leaving 14 bases between. Germline V gene lookup returns CDR1 MDHEN and CDR2 SYDVKM. The CDR3 extends over 15 amino acids. The CDR3 DNA follows: TGTGCCAGCAGTTTGCTTGGCCAGGTCACCTACGAGCAGTACTTC. It translates to CASSLLGQVTYEQYF.

This clone has only one observation. V is TRBV5-1 and J is TRBJ1-1, with D uncertain. From germline, CDR1 is SGHRS and CDR2 YFSETQ. This CDR3 is built from 13 residues. Trimming removed 7 bases at V and 7 bases at J, with 17 bases between. CDR3 bases: TGCGCCAGCCGAGATCAGGTAAAGGATGAAGCTTTCTTT. This codes for CASRDQVKDEAFF.

This clone appeared a single time. The chain employs TRBV28 and TRBJ1-2, with D unclear. CDR1 MDHEN and CDR2 SYDVKM come from the germline V gene. The V gene lost 3 bases and the J gene lost 2 bases, with 7 bases spanning the gap. This CDR3 has 13 residues. CDR3 residues: CASSFHGNYGYTF. CDR3 in DNA: TGTGCCAGCAGTTTCCATGGCAACTATGGCTACACCTTC.

The chain recombines TRBV5-4 with TRBJ2-1; D unresolved. V lost 2 bases and J lost 4, with 1 base in between. From germline, CDR1 is SGHNT and CDR2 YYREEE (reference sequence). The CDR3 is 11 residues long. This chain's CDR3 is CASSFYNEQFF. The CDR3 bases are TGTGCCAGCAGCTTTTACAATGAGCAGTTCTTC.

The V call is TRBV7-9, the J call TRBJ2-7, with a weak D call TRBD2 (6 bases). The ends were cut back, 5 bases at V and 4 bases at J, with 24 bases in the middle. This CDR3 is built from 17 residues. Germline V lookup: CDR1 SEHNR, CDR2 FQNEAQ (reference sequence). In DNA form, the CDR3 reads TGTGCCAGCAGCCCTCCCCGGGATAGCGGAGAGGGATACGAGCAGTACTTC. Its translation: CASSPPRDSGEGYEQYF.

The chain links TRBV19 to TRBJ1-1; D call uncertain. The CDR3 is 12 residues long. CDR1 is LNHDA, CDR2 SQIVND, per germline (reference sequence). Between the trimmed V and J ends, which lost 10 bases and 1 base, there was a span of 10 bases. The CDR3 bases are TGTGCCATTTCGGACCCGAACACTGAAGCTTTCTTT. This sequence encodes CAISDPNTEAFF.

This clone appeared a single time. The chain combines TRBV18 with TRBJ1-5; the D gene is possibly TRBD1 (6 bases). V was pared by 6 bases and J by 3 bases, with 18 bases between. This CDR3 has 16 residues. CDR1 and CDR2 (germline): KGHSH, LQKENI. The CDR3 here is CASSRWGGQSNQPQHF. The DNA for the CDR3 is TGTGCCAGCTCCCGGTGGGGGGGCCAGTCCAATCAGCCCCAGCATTTT.

J is TRBJ1-2 and V is TRBV7-9; TRBD1 matches at 9 bases. V shed 4 bases, J shed 8 bases, and the junction held 11 bases outside the gene matches. CDR3 length equals 15 residues. CDR1 and CDR2 from the germline V gene are SEHNR and FQNEAQ (reference sequence). The CDR3 DNA follows: TGTGCCAGCAGCTCAGCCGGGACAGGGTATTACGGCTACACCTTC. Its protein product is CASSSAGTGYYGYTF.

The table lists this clone with a count of one. This rearrangement joins TRBV2 to TRBJ1-2, with 9 bases that match TRBD1. Losses at the gene ends were 7 bases for V and 2 bases for J; bases not matched to a gene: 5. CDR1 is SNHLY and CDR2 is FYNNEI in the germline V gene. CDR3 size: 14 residues. The CDR3 protein is CASTRTGENYGYTF. The DNA of the CDR3 is TGTGCCAGCACTAGGACAGGGGAGAACTATGGCTACACCTTC.

The genes are TRBV7-9 and TRBJ2-3, with TRBD2 as a possible D gene (5 bases). Deletions cut 3 bases from V and 0 bases from J, with 19 bases between. Germline values: CDR1 SEHNR, CDR2 FQNEAQ (reference sequence). This CDR3 has 18 residues. Written as DNA, the CDR3 is TGTGCCAGCAGCTTTACCAACCTACGCGGGTCTAGCACAGATACGCAGTATTTT. Translation: CASSFTNLRGSSTDTQYF.

The chain recombines TRBV4-1 with TRBJ2-3; D gene unclear. V was cut by 1 base and J by 2 bases, with 7 bases left in between. Germline CDR1 is MGHRA and CDR2 is YSYEKL. There are 14 residues in the CDR3. The DNA for the CDR3 is TGCGCCAGCAGCCAAGGCTTCGCCACAGATACGCAGTATTTT. Amino acid sequence: CASSQGFATDTQYF.

The V and J genes are TRBV28 and TRBJ2-7, with D possibly TRBD2 on 5 matching bases. Germline lookup yields CDR1 MDHEN and CDR2 SYDVKM. Trimming removed 2 bases from V and 3 bases from J, with 8 bases in between. This CDR3 contains 13 residues. The DNA of the CDR3 is TGTGCCAGCAGTTTAAGAGGAGGCTACGAGCAGTACTTC. This translates into CASSLRGGYEQYF.

This chain connects TRBV15 to TRBJ1-2; TRBD1 matches at 7 bases. The CDR3 sequence is 15 residues long. V was pared by 1 base and J by 2 bases, with 4 bases of the junction left unmatched. Germline CDR1 is LNHNV and CDR2 is YYDKDF (reference sequence). The CDR3 sequence is CATSRGGGSNYGYTF. DNA of the CDR3: TGTGCCACCAGCAGAGGAGGGGGCTCCAACTATGGCTACACCTTC.

This clone was seen just once. The gene calls are TRBV4-1 and TRBJ1-1; D unresolved. V was pared by 5 bases and J by 11 bases, with 18 bases between. The CDR3 sequence is 13 residues long. The germline CDR1 and CDR2 sequences are MGHRA and YSYEKL. The CDR3 reads CASSGNGVGWAFF. The CDR3 nucleotides read TGCGCCAGCAGCGGGAACGGGGTGGGCTGGGCTTTCTTT.

The rearrangement links TRBV7-9 to TRBJ2-2; D unclear. Germline V lookup: CDR1 SEHNR, CDR2 FQNEAQ (reference sequence). V dropped 1 base and J dropped 2 bases, with 8 bases sitting between them. CDR3 length: 15 residues. The CDR3 nucleotides are TGTGCCAGCAGCTTAGGATCTCCCAACACCGGGGAGCTGTTTTTT. Translating it yields CASSLGSPNTGELFF. The whole variable domain, remainder taken from reference TRBV7-9 and TRBJ2-2, is DTGVSQNPRHKITKRGQNVTFRCDPISEHNRLYWYRQTLGQGPEFLTYFQNEAQLEKSRLLSDRFSAERPKGSFSTLEIQRTEQGDSAMYLCASSLGSPNTGELFFGEGSRLTVL.

V and J are TRBV2 and TRBJ1-2; 7 bases agree with TRBD1. The CDR3 has 12 residues. Trimming removed 3 bases from V and 6 bases from J; junction bases left unmatched: 1. Germline V gene sequence: CDR1 SNHLY, CDR2 FYNNEI. The CDR3 loop is CASSEDRHGYTF. The CDR3, as DNA: TGTGCCAGCAGTGAGGACAGGCATGGCTACACCTTC.

CDR3 sequence: CASSERSEGSYEQYF. The DNA for the CDR3 is TGTGCCAGCAGTGAACGTTCGGAGGGCAGCTACGAGCAGTACTTC. The gene calls are TRBV6-1 and TRBJ2-7; D may be TRBD2 (6 bases). The CDR3 extends over 15 amino acids. With 2 bases removed from V and 3 bases from J, the gap between germline ends came to 14 bases. Germline V gene lookup returns CDR1 MNHNS and CDR2 SASEGT.

A word on this clone: Other DNA sequences within the sample encode an identical CDR3. The chain couples TRBV19 to TRBJ1-2; D is uncertain. CDR1 is LNHDA and CDR2 is SQIVND in the germline V gene (reference sequence). V lost 3 bases, J lost 5 bases, and 10 bases lay in between. The CDR3 loop spans 13 amino acids. The chain's CDR3 is CASSIPGPYGYTF. The DNA of the CDR3 is TGTGCCAGTAGTATCCCCGGTCCTTATGGCTACACCTTC. The full variable domain, its missing parts supplied by reference TRBV19 and TRBJ1-2, is DGGITQSPKYLFRKEGQNVTLSCEQNLNHDAMYWYRQDPGQGLRLIYYSQIVNDFQKGDIAEGYSVSREKKESFPLTVTSAQKNPTAFYLCASSIPGPYGYTFGSGTRLTVV.

The chain has TRBV10-3 and TRBJ2-3; unclear D gene. CDR3 length: 15 residues. V gave up 0 bases and J gave up 2 bases, with 9 bases separating them. Germline CDR1 reads ENHRY; CDR2 reads SYGVKD. In DNA form, the CDR3 reads TGTGCCATCAGTGAGTCCCACTTAATCACAGATACGCAGTATTTT. Translated: CAISESHLITDTQYF.

The V gene is TRBV3-1 (or the pseudogene TRBV3-2), the J gene TRBJ2-5; 12 bases align to TRBD2. The CDR3 consists of 16 residues. V lost 4 bases to trimming and J lost 4 bases; unmatched junction nucleotides: 7. The germline V gene has CDR1 LGHDT and CDR2 YNNKEL (reference sequence). CDR3 region: CASSPRLAGELETQYF. The CDR3, as DNA: TGTGCCAGCAGCCCTAGACTAGCGGGAGAGCTAGAGACCCAGTACTTC.

This clone was counted between two and nine times. This sequence joins TRBV20-1 and TRBJ1-1; unclear D gene. Germline loops: CDR1 DFQATT, CDR2 SNEGSKA (reference sequence). V was cut by 2 bases and J by 6 bases, with 7 bases left in between. This CDR3 has 11 residues. The CDR3 nucleotides read TGCAGTGCTAGACGGGGAGCTGAAGCTTTCTTT. It specifies CSARRGAEAFF.

V and J are TRBV5-4 and TRBJ1-1; no clear D gene. The V end was cut by 5 bases, the J end by 2 bases, with 13 bases between. This CDR3 contains 14 residues. Germline CDR1 is SGHNT and CDR2 is YYREEE (reference sequence). The CDR3, as DNA: TGTGCCAGCAGTCCCCTAACGGATAACACTGAAGCTTTCTTT. It encodes CASSPLTDNTEAFF.

This chain joins TRBV27 and TRBJ2-1, with 9 bases lining up with TRBD2. Germline-derived CDR1 and CDR2 are MNHEY and SMNVEV (reference sequence). This CDR3 has 14 amino acids. The V and J ends lost 4 bases and 7 bases, in that order; junction bases with no gene match: 5. CDR3 DNA: TGTGCCAGCAGTTCTGGTAGCGGGAGTAATGAGCAGTTCTTC. Its translation: CASSSGSGSNEQFF.

V usage is TRBV5-5 and J usage is TRBJ2-1, with 7 positions matching TRBD1. The CDR3 has 14 residues. V shed 2 bases and J 5 bases; nucleotides not matched to a gene: 4. CDR1 is SGHKS and CDR2 is YYEKEE in the germline V gene (reference sequence). In nucleotides, the CDR3 is TGTGCCAGCAGCTTCCCGGACAGGAACAATGAGCAGTTCTTC. Its translation: CASSFPDRNNEQFF.

This chain links TRBV11-2 with TRBJ1-3, with D hard to call. The CDR3 contains 15 residues. V shed 0 bases and J shed 4 bases, with 10 bases lying between them. Germline V CDR1 and CDR2: SGHAT, FQNNGV. The DNA of the CDR3 is TGTGCCAGCAGCTTAGAGCGCGTGGCGGGAAACACCATATATTTT. Translation: CASSLERVAGNTIYF. Based on the CDR3 plus reference TRBV11-2 and TRBJ1-3, the full variable domain is EAGVAQSPRYKIIEKRQSVAFWCNPISGHATLYWYQQILGQGPKLLIQFQNNGVVDDSQLPKDRFSAERLKGVDSTLKIQPAKLEDSAVYLCASSLERVAGNTIYFGEGSWLTVV.

This clone came up a few times. CDR3 nucleotides: TGCAGCGTTGACCGGCTAGCGGGAGCCGGGGAGCTGTTTTTT. Its translation is CSVDRLAGAGELFF. The V gene is TRBV29-1, the J gene TRBJ2-2, with TRBD2 matching 10 bases. The V segment lost 3 bases and the J segment 6 bases; nucleotides outside the gene matches: 4. This CDR3 has 14 residues. CDR1 is SQVTM and CDR2 is ANQGSEA in the germline V gene.

This chain connects TRBV5-4 to TRBJ2-7; 11 nucleotides line up with TRBD2. CDR3 length: 17 amino acids. Germline V gene sequence: CDR1 SGHNT, CDR2 YYREEE (reference sequence). V lost 1 base, J lost 5 bases, and 11 bases stayed unmatched. CDR3 coding DNA: TGTGCCAGCAGCTTGAAACTAGCGGGGGAGCCTCCCCACGAGCAGTACTTC. Protein product: CASSLKLAGEPPHEQYF.

V is TRBV7-2 and J is TRBJ1-6; no definite D call. Germline V gene sequence: CDR1 SGHTA, CDR2 FQGNSA. V was pared by 1 base and J by 7 bases, with 14 bases between. There are 16 residues in the CDR3. The CDR3 DNA sequence: TGTGCCAGCAGCTTAGGGAGTCGGACGGTAAATTCACCCCTCCACTTT. Its protein product is CASSLGSRTVNSPLHF.